One and the same sample provided the 24 T cell receptor beta chains below, sequenced in a study of blood T cell repertoires in COVID-19. Clones were sequenced by immunoSEQ multiplex PCR, and TCRdb holds only the in-frame ones, with some missing. The sample has more than 20,000 clones, 70% to 90% seen once. The sample consisted of peripheral blood. All receptors come from a man aged 70 or older with acute or convalescent COVID-19.

J is TRBJ2-7 and V is TRBV19, with D uncertain. Deletions cut 5 bases from V and 4 bases from J, with 6 bases between. Germline V lookup: CDR1 LNHDA, CDR2 SQIVND (reference sequence). The CDR3 covers 11 residues. The CDR3, as DNA: TGTGCCAGTAGTCTTATATACGAGCAGTACTTC. It translates to CASSLIYEQYF.

This clone occurred a few times. The J gene is TRBJ2-7, the V gene TRBV7-2; 7 positions match TRBD2. V dropped 5 bases and J dropped 4; count of bases not matched to a gene: 8. CDR1 and CDR2 from the germline V gene are SGHTA and FQGNSA. This CDR3 comprises 14 residues. The CDR3 loop reads CASSGGTTYYEQYF. CDR3 sequence (DNA): TGTGCCAGCAGCGGCGGGACTACTTATTACGAGCAGTACTTC.

The V gene is TRBV7-2, the J gene TRBJ2-1; TRBD2 matches at 16 bases. The CDR3 consists of 17 residues. The trim removed 4 bases at V and 10 bases at J, leaving 10 bases unmatched. Germline loops: CDR1 SGHTA, CDR2 FQGNSA. CDR3 DNA: TGTGCCAGCAGCTCCAACCGGCCGGGACTAGCGGGAGGGGAGCAGTTCTTC. It is translated as CASSSNRPGLAGGEQFF.

The chain uses TRBV18 and TRBJ2-1, with D maybe TRBD2 (5 bases). The CDR3 sequence is 15 residues long. Germline CDR1 and CDR2: KGHSH and LQKENI. The V and J ends lost 6 bases and 1 base respectively, with 13 bases between them. The CDR3 DNA reads TGTGCCAGCTCGCCAAGGACTGGTTCCTACAATGAGCAGTTCTTC. Translated: CASSPRTGSYNEQFF.

This chain joins TRBV4-2 and TRBJ2-7; 8 bases align to TRBD2. The CDR3 totals 18 residues. With V trimmed by 0 bases and J by 2 bases, 12 bases remained unmatched. Germline-derived CDR1 and CDR2 are LGHNA and YNFKEQ. CDR3 amino acids: CASSQDFGGSGSPYEQYF. Here the CDR3 DNA reads TGTGCCAGCAGCCAAGATTTCGGCGGGAGCGGGAGTCCCTACGAGCAGTACTTC.

The chain is built from TRBV2 and TRBJ2-3; D is uncertain. The germline V gene encodes CDR1 SNHLY and CDR2 FYNNEI. This CDR3 is 15 amino acids long. V was cut by 4 bases and J by 2 bases, with 13 bases left in between. The CDR3 reads CASSAVPTDTDTQYF. In DNA, the CDR3 is TGTGCCAGCAGTGCAGTACCAACCGACACAGATACGCAGTATTTT.

The rearrangement uses TRBV4-2 and TRBJ1-6; TRBD1 agrees at 9 bases. V shed 4 bases and J 8 bases; nucleotides not matched to a gene: 9. Germline V gene data show CDR1 as LGHNA and CDR2 as YNFKEQ. This CDR3 is 16 amino acids long. The CDR3 here is CASSRITGGGDSPLHF. The CDR3 DNA reads TGTGCCAGCAGCCGGATTACAGGGGGCGGGGATTCACCCCTCCACTTT.

V is TRBV5-4 and J is TRBJ2-3, with 7 bases identical to TRBD2. The CDR3 sequence is 16 residues long. V shed 4 bases and J 0 bases; nucleotides not matched to a gene: 8. Germline V CDR1 and CDR2: SGHNT, YYREEE (reference sequence). This CDR3 is CASSDGRRASTDTQYF. In nucleotides, the CDR3 is TGTGCCAGCAGCGACGGGAGGAGGGCTAGCACAGATACGCAGTATTTT.

This chain links TRBV7-8 with TRBJ2-7; D not resolved. V shed 1 base and J shed 7 bases, with 20 bases lying between them. CDR3 length: 16 amino acids. Germline V lookup: CDR1 SGHVS, CDR2 FQNEAQ. CDR3 DNA sequence: TGTGCCAGCAGCTTAGTTCGCGACTCCTCCTCGGGTGAGCAGTACTTC. Protein product: CASSLVRDSSSGEQYF.

V gene TRBV7-2 combines with J gene TRBJ2-7; 10 nucleotides agree with TRBD2. This CDR3 comprises 16 residues. J gave up 4 bases and V 5 bases, and 11 bases lay outside the gene matches. Germline CDR1 SGHTA, CDR2 FQGNSA. CDR3 DNA: TGTGCCAGCAGCAACCAAAGGACTAGCGGAGTATACGAGCAGTACTTC. Protein: CASSNQRTSGVYEQYF.

This chain joins TRBV7-9 and TRBJ1-3; D not certain. CDR1 SEHNR and CDR2 FQNEAQ come from the germline V gene (reference sequence). The CDR3 runs 14 residues. V was trimmed by 5 bases and J by 8 bases, leaving 16 bases between them. The CDR3 coding sequence is TGTGCCAGCAGCCTCAGTAGCCCGGAGGACACCATATATTTT. Translation: CASSLSSPEDTIYF.

The chain combines TRBV27 with TRBJ1-2, with 7 positions matching TRBD1. The trim removed 6 bases at V and 7 bases at J, leaving 5 bases unmatched. This CDR3 contains 12 residues. Germline V lookup: CDR1 MNHEY, CDR2 SMNVEV (reference sequence). The CDR3 spells CASSYTGVGYTF. The CDR3, as DNA: TGTGCCAGCAGCTATACAGGGGTTGGCTACACCTTC.

The V gene is TRBV5-8, the J gene TRBJ1-1; 7 positions match TRBD1. Germline V gives CDR1 SGHTS, CDR2 YDEGEE. The CDR3 loop spans 16 amino acids. The ends lost 7 bases at V and 0 bases at J; junction bases unmatched: 12. CDR3 sequence reads: CASPVSDREMNTEAFF. The CDR3 DNA is TGTGCCAGCCCGGTTAGCGACAGGGAAATGAACACTGAAGCTTTCTTT.

V and J are TRBV9 and TRBJ1-6; TRBD1 matches 8 bases. Germline values: CDR1 SGDLS, CDR2 YYNGEE. This CDR3 has 12 amino acids. V lost 7 bases, J lost 10 bases, and 4 bases stayed unmatched. This CDR3 reads CASSQGDSPLHF. The CDR3 coding sequence is TGTGCCAGCTCACAGGGGGACTCACCCCTCCACTTT.

The chain employs TRBV6-5 and TRBJ1-1, with TRBD1 as a possible D gene (6 bases). Trimming cost V 4 bases and J 12 bases, with 21 bases left between them. In germline, CDR1 is MNHEY, CDR2 SVGAGI. This CDR3 is 14 amino acids long. CDR3 amino acids: CASSSSGHGSGTFF. In nucleotides, the CDR3 is TGTGCCAGCAGTTCCTCGGGACATGGGTCGGGAACTTTCTTT.

The CDR3 nucleotides are TGTGCCAGCAGAAATACCGGGACAGGGGACGACGAGCAGTACTTC. Its translation: CASRNTGTGDDEQYF. The chain combines TRBV6-5 with TRBJ2-7; the match to TRBD1 covers 10 bases. The CDR3 runs to 15 residues. Trimming cost V 6 bases and J 5 bases; bases outside gene matches: 10. Looked up from germline, CDR1 is MNHEY and CDR2 is SVGAGI.

This chain connects TRBV7-2 to TRBJ1-1; no clear D. CDR3 length: 15 residues. Trimming stripped 1 base from V and 3 bases from J, with 12 bases between. The germline gives CDR1 SGHTA, CDR2 FQGNSA. CDR3 DNA: TGTGCCAGCAGCTTAGTCGGGATCGGGGACACTGAAGCTTTCTTT. Its translation: CASSLVGIGDTEAFF.

The chain uses TRBV11-1 and TRBJ1-1, with D uncertain. The CDR3 totals 13 residues. With 5 bases removed from V and 0 bases from J, the gap between germline ends came to 7 bases. Germline V CDR1 and CDR2: SGHAT, FQDESV (reference sequence). CDR3 amino acids: CASSPTMNTEAFF. In DNA, the CDR3 is TGTGCCAGCAGCCCAACAATGAACACTGAAGCTTTCTTT.

Here the CDR3 DNA reads TGTGCCAGCACCACAAGCGGGGACAGGCTGTTCTTC. This translates into CASTTSGDRLFF. The J gene is TRBJ2-1, the V gene TRBV6-6, with D perhaps matching TRBD1 (8 bases). This CDR3 contains 12 residues. Trimming took off 7 bases at V and 15 bases at J, with 19 bases between the two ends. Germline-derived CDR1 and CDR2 are MNHNY and SVGAGI (reference sequence).

This clone was counted between two and nine times. The DNA for the CDR3 is TGCGCCAGCAGCCATGCTAGCGGGAGGGAGGCCGGGGAGCTGTTTTTT. Amino acids: CASSHASGREAGELFF. This chain uses TRBV4-3 with TRBJ2-2, with 12 bases fitting TRBD2. Germline trimming cut 3 bases from V and 6 bases from J; bases unmatched to any gene: 5. The germline gives CDR1 LGHNA, CDR2 YSLEER. The CDR3 covers 16 residues.

The chain links TRBV18 to TRBJ1-3, with a tentative D call TRBD1 (6 bases). V was shortened by 10 bases and J by 4 bases, with 17 bases between the two germline ends. The CDR3 loop spans 14 amino acids. Germline CDR1 is KGHSH and CDR2 is LQKENI. The chain's CDR3 is CATQDTGFGNTIYF. In DNA, the CDR3 is TGTGCCACTCAAGACACAGGGTTCGGAAACACCATATATTTT. The full variable domain, rest sourced from reference TRBV18 and TRBJ1-3, is NAGVMQNPRHLVRRRGQEARLRCSPMKGHSHVYWYRQLPEEGLKFMVYLQKENIIDESGMPKERFSAEFPKEGPSILRIQQVVRGDSAAYFCATQDTGFGNTIYFGEGSWLTVV.

This clone has more than one count but fewer than ten. At the DNA level, this CDR3 is encoded by other sequences in the same sample as well. The chain recombines TRBV28 with TRBJ2-5; a possible D gene is TRBD2 (5 bases). V lost 9 bases, J lost 5 bases, and 16 bases lay in between. Germline CDR1 is MDHEN and CDR2 is SYDVKM. The CDR3 totals 13 residues. In DNA, the CDR3 is TGTGCCAGTAAACAAGGGAGTGGGGAGACCCAGTACTTC. Amino acid sequence: CASKQGSGETQYF.

This chain connects TRBV29-1 to TRBJ2-2; possible D gene TRBD2, 6 bases. The CDR3 extends over 11 amino acids. Per the germline V gene, CDR1 is SQVTM and CDR2 is ANQGSEA. V gave up 3 bases and J gave up 10 bases, with 9 bases separating them. CDR3 residues: CSVDGGQELFF. CDR3 DNA sequence: TGCAGCGTTGACGGGGGTCAGGAGCTGTTTTTT.

The chain is built from TRBV2 and TRBJ2-7; TRBD1 matches 12 bases. The CDR3 contains 15 residues. The V and J ends lost 6 bases and 9 bases, in that order; junction bases with no gene match: 12. Germline CDR1 and CDR2: SNHLY and FYNNEI. The CDR3 DNA is TGTGCCAGCAGCCGATACCGGGACAGGGGGCGTGGGCAGTACTTC. Translated: CASSRYRDRGRGQYF.